This is a list of T cell receptor beta chains from one sample in a study of blood T cell repertoires in COVID-19. Assay used: immunoSEQ multiplex PCR; TCRdb lists only in-frame clones, some missing. Of around 130,000 clones listed, 70% to 85% are singletons. What was sequenced was peripheral blood. The origin of the receptors is a woman between 45 and 60 years old with acute or convalescent COVID-19. The CDR3 runs from the conserved cysteine through the conserved F or W. A D gene is named only where the DNA matches it firmly.

-,TRBV28,TRBJ1-5,CASSSLTVDYQPQHF,TGTGCCAGCAGTTCCCTGACAGTAGACTATCAGCCCCAGCATTTT
TRBD1,TRBV19,TRBJ1-5,CASSVTGQGFRSQHF,TGTGCCAGTAGCGTTACAGGACAGGGCTTTCGGTCCCAGCATTTT
-,TRBV5-1,TRBJ1-3,CASSWGGGRIGNTIYF,TGCGCCAGCAGCTGGGGAGGAGGGAGGATTGGAAACACCATATATTTT
-,TRBV6-5,TRBJ1-2,CASSPDRLGGYTF,TGTGCCAGCAGTCCCGACAGGCTTGGTGGCTACACCTTC
-,TRBV11-2,TRBJ2-1,CASSEFMRYNEQFF,TGTGCCAGCAGCGAGTTTATGAGGTACAATGAGCAGTTCTTC
TRBD1,TRBV19,TRBJ1-1,CASRIGTGNTEAFF,TGTGCCAGTCGAATCGGGACAGGGAACACTGAAGCTTTCTTT
-,TRBV2,TRBJ1-6,CASSATPPSPLHF,TGTGCCAGCAGTGCTACACCCCCTAGTCCCCTCCACTTT
-,TRBV4-1,TRBJ2-3,CASSQEYRVMDTQYF,TGCGCCAGCAGCCAAGAGTACAGGGTAATGGATACGCAGTATTTT
-,TRBV18,TRBJ1-2,CASSPGGGDSNYGYTF,TGTGCCAGCTCACCGGGAGGGGGAGATTCTAACTATGGCTACACCTTC
-,TRBV6-2/TRBV6-3,TRBJ1-3,CASSPRITGRLAGTIYF,TGTGCCAGCAGCCCTCGGATCACAGGTCGGTTAGCGGGCACCATATATTTT
-,TRBV6-2/TRBV6-3,TRBJ1-1,CASSLVAGGTEAFF,TGTGCCAGCAGCCTCGTTGCCGGGGGCACTGAAGCTTTCTTT